This TCR beta chain was identified in a study of cytotoxic CD8 clonotypes in ibrutinib-treated CLL. Study-wide background: Samples averaged about 260,000 productive templates and around 91,000 productive rearrangements. Study observations and caveats: Against age-matched healthy donors, baseline clonality ran higher and tracked circulating CD8+ T-cell counts. Public clonotypes (which were uncommon) either contracted or remained stable on treatment.

Only in-frame clones appear in the TCRdb table, and some are missing; sequencing was by immunoSEQ multiplex PCR. Found here are some 200,000 clones, approximately 75% of them singletons; the top ten hold roughly an eighth. Germline-derived CDR1 and CDR2 are MNHEY and SVGAGI. This CDR3 has 15 residues. Trimming cost V 5 bases and J 3 bases; bases outside gene matches: 8. Turning to this clone: Its antigen is unidentified.

This receptor was taken from a human donor with chronic lymphocytic leukemia. This sample comprised PBMCs, obtained after 12 months of ibrutinib treatment. The genes are TRBV6-5 and TRBJ2-7; 9 positions agree with TRBD1. The CDR3 loop is CASSGWTGDYYEQYF. The CDR3 coding sequence is TGTGCCAGCAGTGGCTGGACAGGGGATTACTACGAGCAGTACTTC.